The text below deals with one TCR beta chain. These data come from a study of radiation and T cells in renal cell carcinoma. Clones were read by immunoSEQ multiplex PCR, and TCRdb kept only the in-frame ones, dropping some. The data show just over 95,000 clones, with more than 65% seen just once and approximately 6.9% held by the top ten. V gave up 1 base and J gave up 1 base, with 5 bases separating them. CDR3 size: 13 residues. Time point denoted: blood 4 weeks post-SBRT, at nephrectomy. As to treatment: 15 Gy SBRT to primary tumor, nephrectomy 4 weeks later. The source was blood, collected from a patient whose treatment included radiotherapy and nephrectomy. The V gene is TRBV5-3, the J gene TRBJ1-2, with no clear D. TRBV5-3 is an open reading frame whose function is uncertain. This clonotype was obtained from a man aged 60-69 years with renal cell carcinoma. As DNA, the CDR3 is TGTGCCAGAAGCTTGAGGTATAACTATGGCTACACCTTC. Encoded protein: CARSLRYNYGYTF.